The 32 T cell receptor beta chains listed next were all sequenced from one sample in a study of cytomegalovirus exposure and HLA in healthy donors. The PCR contained 60 Vbeta and 13 Jbeta primers. Method: immunoSEQ multiplex PCR; TCRdb's copy keeps in-frame clones and lacks some. The sample has roughly 120,000 clones, less than 65% seen once. Sequenced material: PBMCs. These receptors all come from a man in his forties or fifties in good health and CMV-seropositive.

V gene TRBV7-2 combines with J gene TRBJ2-5, with D possibly being TRBD2 (5 bases). Germline V lookup: CDR1 SGHTA, CDR2 FQGNSA. The CDR3 is 14 residues long. V was trimmed by 5 bases and J by 1 base, leaving 11 bases between them. Here the CDR3 reads CASSADLIQETQYF. In DNA form, the CDR3 reads TGTGCCAGCAGCGCGGACTTAATCCAAGAGACCCAGTACTTC. Filled out from reference TRBV7-2 and TRBJ2-5, the complete variable domain reads GAGVSQSPSNKVTEKGKDVELRCDPISGHTALYWYRQSLGQGLEFLIYFQGNSAPDKSGLPSDRFSAERTGGSVSTLTIQRTQQEDSAVYLCASSADLIQETQYFGPGTRLLVL.

J is TRBJ2-1 and V is TRBV13; 7 bases fit TRBD1. The V gene's germline CDR1 is PRHDT and CDR2 FYEKMQ (reference sequence). This CDR3 is built from 14 residues. V lost 2 bases to trimming and J lost 9 bases; unmatched junction nucleotides: 7. The CDR3 sequence is CASSLNIGDSEQFF. The DNA of the CDR3 is TGTGCCAGCAGCTTAAATATAGGGGACAGTGAGCAGTTCTTC.

The chain combines TRBV7-3 with TRBJ2-5; 7 positions match TRBD1. Germline V lookup: CDR1 SGHTA, CDR2 FQGTGA. CDR3 length: 15 amino acids. V lost 5 bases to trimming and J lost 3 bases; unmatched junction nucleotides: 9. Written as DNA, the CDR3 is TGTGCCAGCAGCCCATCCAGGGACAGAAAAGAGACCCAGTACTTC. This translates into CASSPSRDRKETQYF.

The V and J genes are TRBV7-6 and TRBJ2-3; D perhaps matches TRBD2 (5 bases). V was trimmed by 1 base and J by 0 bases, leaving 8 bases between them. The V gene's germline CDR1 is SGHVS and CDR2 FNYEAQ. The CDR3 sequence is 15 residues long. The CDR3 is CASSLGGPSTDTQYF. The CDR3 region has the DNA TGTGCCAGCAGCTTAGGCGGGCCTAGCACAGATACGCAGTATTTT. The complete variable domain, with remaining parts taken from reference TRBV7-6 and TRBJ2-3, reads GAGVSQSPRYKVTKRGQDVALRCDPISGHVSLYWYRQALGQGPEFLTYFNYEAQQDKSGLPNDRFSAERPEGSISTLTIQRTEQRDSAMYRCASSLGGPSTDTQYFGPGTRLTVL.

The chain employs TRBV10-3 and TRBJ2-3, with no clear D. Deletions cut 2 bases from V and 4 bases from J, with 10 bases between. CDR3 length equals 14 residues. Per germline, CDR1 ENHRY and CDR2 SYGVKD. In DNA, the CDR3 is TGTGCCATCAGTGAGAAAGGAGTTCCAGATACGCAGTATTTT. This codes for CAISEKGVPDTQYF.

The chain carries TRBV6-1 and TRBJ1-2; D perhaps matches TRBD1 (5 bases). CDR1 and CDR2 (germline): MNHNS, SASEGT. CDR3 size: 14 residues. The V end lost 2 bases, the J end lost 7 bases, and 14 bases lay between the germline ends. The CDR3 region has the DNA TGTGCCAGCAGTGAACAGCCAGGGCCCGGTGGCTACACCTTC. Amino acids: CASSEQPGPGGYTF.

This chain connects TRBV19 to TRBJ1-2; D ambiguous. The V and J ends lost 3 bases and 7 bases respectively, with 12 bases between them. The CDR3 extends over 13 amino acids. Germline V lookup: CDR1 LNHDA, CDR2 SQIVND (reference sequence). CDR3 residues: CASSMAFFSGYTF. The CDR3 nucleotides are TGTGCCAGTAGTATGGCTTTTTTCTCTGGCTACACCTTC.

The CDR3 reads CASSPRLYNEQFF. The CDR3 DNA is TGTGCCAGCAGCCCCAGACTCTACAATGAGCAGTTCTTC. This chain connects TRBV7-2 to TRBJ2-1; unclear D gene. Trimming removed 5 bases at V and 3 bases at J, with 8 bases between. The CDR3 sequence is 13 residues long. Germline V gives CDR1 SGHTA, CDR2 FQGNSA.

V and J are TRBV10-3 and TRBJ1-6; D remains unclear. Deletions cut 7 bases from V and 7 bases from J, with 11 bases between. Per the germline V gene, CDR1 is ENHRY and CDR2 is SYGVKD. The CDR3 consists of 13 residues. Here the CDR3 DNA reads TGTGCCATCACGCAGGCTGGAAATTCACCCCTCCACTTT. Translating it yields CAITQAGNSPLHF.

The chain joins TRBV5-6 to TRBJ1-5; D uncertain. V lost 0 bases and J lost 5, with 9 bases in between. Germline lookup yields CDR1 SGHDT and CDR2 YYEEEE. CDR3 length: 14 residues. The CDR3 here is CASSLARGDQPQHF. CDR3 nucleotides: TGTGCCAGCAGCTTGGCTCGGGGAGATCAGCCCCAGCATTTT.

The rearrangement uses TRBV27 and TRBJ1-2; D unclear. The germline V and J ends were trimmed by 5 bases and 2 bases, with 18 bases remaining between them. This CDR3 has 16 residues. The germline V gene has CDR1 MNHEY and CDR2 SMNVEV (reference sequence). The CDR3 bases are TGTGCCAGCAGTCCCTCCACCCGCAGGCTCAACTATGGCTACACCTTC. This sequence encodes CASSPSTRRLNYGYTF.

The chain is built from TRBV7-9 and TRBJ1-2, with D perhaps matching TRBD1 (5 bases). This CDR3 comprises 13 residues. Per the germline V gene, CDR1 is SEHNR and CDR2 is FQNEAQ (reference sequence). V was pared by 6 bases and J by 0 bases, with 8 bases between. In nucleotides, the CDR3 is TGTGCCAGCAGTACAGGAGCTAACTATGGCTACACCTTC. Protein sequence: CASSTGANYGYTF.

This rearrangement joins TRBV6-6 to TRBJ1-6; D perhaps matches TRBD1 (5 bases). V lost 5 bases to trimming and J lost 7 bases, with 12 bases between them. The germline gives CDR1 MNHNY, CDR2 SVGAGI (reference sequence). This CDR3 has 14 residues. CDR3 amino acids: CASSPRQHNSPLHF. The CDR3 DNA is TGTGCCAGCAGTCCCAGACAGCACAATTCACCCCTCCACTTT.

This clone was detected only a few times. The rearrangement joins TRBV29-1 to TRBJ1-3; D is possibly TRBD1 (5 bases). The CDR3 is 14 amino acids. Germline V gene data show CDR1 as SQVTM and CDR2 as ANQGSEA. V was clipped by 5 bases and J by 3 bases, with 14 bases between them. Here the CDR3 DNA reads TGCAGCGTTCAGGGCGGATTGTATGGAAACACCATATATTTT. Translating gives CSVQGGLYGNTIYF.

The CDR3 nucleotides read TGTGCCAGCAGCCGAACGACTAGCCCTAGCACAGATACGCAGTATTTT. This sequence encodes CASSRTTSPSTDTQYF. This rearrangement joins TRBV4-2 to TRBJ2-3, with TRBD2 identical over 7 bases. The CDR3 totals 16 residues. Germline CDR1 LGHNA, CDR2 YNFKEQ. Trimming removed 4 bases from V and 0 bases from J; junction bases left unmatched: 7.

This chain links TRBV4-1 with TRBJ2-1, with 11 bases matching TRBD2. Germline trimming cut 0 bases from V and 9 bases from J; bases unmatched to any gene: 7. The CDR3 has 16 residues. In germline, CDR1 is MGHRA, CDR2 YSYEKL. The DNA of the CDR3 is TGCGCCAGCAGCCAAGATGCCGGGACTAGCGGTCGTGAGCAGTTCTTC. Translated: CASSQDAGTSGREQFF.

This clone was observed a handful of times. The V gene is TRBV6-1, the J gene TRBJ1-4; D call uncertain. This CDR3 has 14 residues. Trimming cost V 3 bases and J 4 bases, with 9 bases left between them. Germline assignment: CDR1 MNHNS and CDR2 SASEGT. This CDR3 reads CASSDYGGNEKLFF. CDR3 coding DNA: TGTGCCAGCAGTGATTATGGCGGTAATGAAAAACTGTTTTTT.

Only a few counts were recorded for this clone. This chain connects TRBV28 to TRBJ2-1; 9 nucleotides agree with TRBD1. The CDR3 contains 15 residues. The J segment lost 4 bases and the V segment lost 4 bases, leaving 5 bases of the junction unmatched. Germline values: CDR1 MDHEN, CDR2 SYDVKM. CDR3 protein: CASSWGQGLYNEQFF. CDR3 coding DNA: TGTGCCAGCAGTTGGGGACAGGGTCTATACAATGAGCAGTTCTTC.

This rearrangement joins TRBV19 to TRBJ1-5; 8 nucleotides match TRBD1. Germline V CDR1 and CDR2: LNHDA, SQIVND (reference sequence). V lost 7 bases and J lost 1; bases outside the gene matches: 6. The CDR3 spans 15 residues. The CDR3 region has the DNA TGTGCCAGTAAATACAGGGGGGAGAGCAATCAGCCCCAGCATTTT. Encoded protein: CASKYRGESNQPQHF.

The V call is TRBV18, the J call TRBJ2-7, with 9 bases that match TRBD1. Per the germline V gene, CDR1 is KGHSH and CDR2 is LQKENI. CDR3 length: 16 residues. J lost 6 bases, V lost 2 bases, and 11 bases had no gene match. CDR3 DNA sequence: TGTGCCAGCTCACCAATGGGGAGGGGACAGGGCGGCGAGCAGTACTTC. It yields the protein CASSPMGRGQGGEQYF.

This clone was observed once. V usage is TRBV6-5 and J usage is TRBJ2-5; 12 bases map to TRBD1. The J call is in doubt because the DNA end fits TRBJ2-7 better. CDR1 and CDR2 from the germline V gene are MNHEY and SVGAGI. This CDR3 has 16 residues. The CDR3 loop is CASSYSGTGGFHEQYF. Here the CDR3 DNA reads TGTGCCAGCAGTTACTCGGGGACAGGGGGCTTCCACGAGCAGTACTTC.

This clone is categorized as medium-sized. The chain recombines TRBV25-1 with TRBJ2-1; possibly TRBD1 for D (5 bases). V lost 4 bases, J lost 8 bases, and 6 bases lay in between. CDR1 and CDR2 (germline): MGHDK, SYGVNS. This CDR3 spans 11 amino acids. The CDR3, as DNA: TGTGCCAGCAGTGTAGGGGATGAGCAGTTCTTC. This codes for CASSVGDEQFF.

In regard to this clone: The junction does not match germline at one end; this may be a read error. The CDR3 sequence is CASSGGGTSGRAYKQYF. The CDR3 DNA follows: TGTGCCAGCAGTGGGGGGGGGACTAGCGGGAGGGCCTACAAGCAGTACTTC. The chain has TRBV6-1 and TRBJ2-7; 16 bases fit TRBD2. This CDR3 comprises 17 residues. The V gene's germline CDR1 is MNHNS and CDR2 SASEGT.

In its sample, this clone was seen once. This chain links TRBV19 with TRBJ2-7, with 7 bases aligning to TRBD1. Trimming at V came to 9 bases and at J to 3 bases, leaving 8 bases not matched to a gene. The CDR3 totals 13 residues. Germline V gene lookup returns CDR1 LNHDA and CDR2 SQIVND (reference sequence). The CDR3 DNA follows: TGTGCCAGCCAGGGACAGAGAAGCTACGAGCAGTACTTC. Translation gives CASQGQRSYEQYF.

The gene calls are TRBV7-2 and TRBJ1-2; D is unclear. The V end was cut by 5 bases, the J end by 3 bases, with 10 bases between. Germline V gene sequence: CDR1 SGHTA, CDR2 FQGNSA. The CDR3 extends over 13 amino acids. CDR3 sequence (DNA): TGTGCCAGCAGCCCGGACGGGGACTATGGCTACACCTTC. This sequence encodes CASSPDGDYGYTF.

The CDR3 bases are TGTGCCTGGACCCGTAATCAGGGCACTGAAGCTTTCTTT. It codes for CAWTRNQGTEAFF. This chain connects TRBV30 to TRBJ1-1, with a possible D match to TRBD1 (5 bases). The V end was cut by 4 bases, the J end by 4 bases, with 13 bases between. This CDR3 is built from 13 residues. The germline V gene encodes CDR1 GTSNPN and CDR2 SVGIG (reference sequence).

The chain has TRBV4-3 and TRBJ1-3; D might be TRBD1 (5 bases). V lost 1 base to trimming and J lost 3 bases, with 7 bases between them. Germline CDR1 and CDR2: LGHNA and YSLEER. This CDR3 is 14 amino acids long. DNA of the CDR3: TGCGCCAGCAGCCAAGGGACATATGGAAACACCATATATTTT. Translating gives CASSQGTYGNTIYF.

This clone was detected a few times. Different DNA sequences within this sample yield the same CDR3. The genes are TRBV2 and TRBJ1-5, with D perhaps TRBD1 (5 bases). V was cut by 7 bases and J by 2 bases, with 12 bases left in between. The CDR3 totals 14 residues. Germline-derived CDR1 and CDR2 are SNHLY and FYNNEI. CDR3: CASIRGLGNQPQHF. The CDR3 DNA is TGTGCCAGCATAAGGGGTTTGGGCAATCAGCCCCAGCATTTT.

This clone is a singleton in its sample. This chain joins TRBV15 and TRBJ1-1; D gene uncertain. The CDR3 is made up of 15 amino acids. Germline values: CDR1 LNHNV, CDR2 YYDKDF (reference sequence). The V gene lost 0 bases and the J gene lost 0 bases, with 8 bases spanning the gap. The CDR3 DNA is TGTGCCACCAGCAGAGAACAGCTTATGAACACTGAAGCTTTCTTT. It specifies CATSREQLMNTEAFF.

The chain has TRBV6-5 and TRBJ2-2, with TRBD2 as a possible D gene (6 bases). Trimming pared 0 bases from V and 3 bases from J, leaving 11 bases between. Germline CDR1 and CDR2: MNHEY and SVGAGI. The CDR3 length is 16 residues. The CDR3 DNA sequence: TGTGCCAGCAGTTACTCGGGGGGATTCCACACCGGGGAGCTGTTTTTT. Encoded protein: CASSYSGGFHTGELFF.

This clone appeared a few times. This chain connects TRBV20-1 to TRBJ1-2; no reliable D call. CDR3 size: 10 residues. Germline V gives CDR1 DFQATT, CDR2 SNEGSKA (reference sequence). The V gene lost 3 bases and the J gene lost 4 bases, with 3 bases spanning the gap. CDR3 in amino acids: CSASFYGYTF. CDR3 DNA: TGCAGTGCTAGCTTCTATGGCTACACCTTC.

V usage is TRBV28 and J usage is TRBJ2-5; D may be TRBD2 (6 bases). Between the trimmed V and J ends, which lost 3 bases and 5 bases, there was a span of 16 bases. CDR1 and CDR2 (germline): MDHEN, SYDVKM. CDR3 length equals 15 residues. CDR3 bases: TGTGCCAGCAGTTTTATTGGCAGGGAGGTGGAGACCCAGTACTTC. Protein: CASSFIGREVETQYF.